The clone carrying this T cell receptor (beta chain) has at least ten counts. Amplification of TCR beta CDR3 regions was performed using RNA transcripts as template. An initial round of RT-PCR targeting the TCR CDR3 relied on the HTBI primer set. TCRdb ran MiXCR on the multiplex PCR reads and lists one entry per CDR3 protein. The sample has hundreds of thousands of distinct CDR3 sequences, 15% to 20% seen once; the top ten hold approximately 3.9%. This specimen belongs to a study of T cells in Graves' hyperthyroidism and ophthalmopathy. This CDR3 region has 13 residues. Trimming took 4 bases from V and 3 from J, leaving 10 bases between them. Germline lookup yields CDR1 SGDLS and CDR2 YYNGEE. Graves' hyperthyroidism qualified as stable when ophthalmopathy did not progress within 18 months. Those with hyperthyroidism were 18 to 65 years old, newly diagnosed, and ill for under 2 months.

V is TRBV9 and J is TRBJ1-1; the D gene is possibly TRBD1 (5 bases). This TCR was sampled from a woman younger than 45 with Graves' hyperthyroidism. Specimen: blood. This chain's CDR3 is CASSPGTYTEAFF. The CDR3 DNA sequence: TGTGCCAGCAGCCCCGGGACCTACACTGAAGCTTTCTTT.